This T cell receptor (beta chain) was observed in a study of T-cell reconstitution after alpha-beta-depleted transplantation in children. This CDR3 contains 14 residues. The V segment lost 9 bases and the J segment 3 bases; nucleotides outside the gene matches: 5. Germline V lookup: CDR1 MNHNS, CDR2 SASEGT. Many counts were recorded for this clonotype. Unique molecular identifiers featured in how the TCRbeta library was prepared. MiXCR was run by TCRdb on the PCR reads, yielding one entry per CDR3 protein. Among roughly 220,000 distinct CDR3 sequences listed, 9.7% were seen once. The sample here was PBMCs from the stem cell graft donor, taken from the stem cell graft. The chain carries TRBV6-1 and TRBJ2-2; 9 bases are shared with TRBD1. The clonotype was recovered from a human donor who donated a stem cell graft to a child with SCID. CDR3 sequence reads: CASADRGDTGELFF. The DNA of the CDR3 is TGTGCCAGTGCTGACAGGGGGGACACCGGGGAGCTGTTTTTT.